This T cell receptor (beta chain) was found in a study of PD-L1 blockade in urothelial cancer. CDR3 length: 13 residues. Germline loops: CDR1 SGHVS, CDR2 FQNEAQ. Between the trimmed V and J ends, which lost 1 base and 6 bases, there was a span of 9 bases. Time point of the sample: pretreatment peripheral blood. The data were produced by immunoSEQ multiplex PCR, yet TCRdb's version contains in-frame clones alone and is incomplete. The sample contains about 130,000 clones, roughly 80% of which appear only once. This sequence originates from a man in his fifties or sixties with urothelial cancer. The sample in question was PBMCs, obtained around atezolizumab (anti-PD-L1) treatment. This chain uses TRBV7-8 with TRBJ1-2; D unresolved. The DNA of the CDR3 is TGTGCCAGCAGCTTAGGGGCGGGGAATGGCTACACCTTC. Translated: CASSLGAGNGYTF.